This T cell receptor (beta chain) was retrieved from a study of ipilimumab plus nivolumab after autologous stem cell transplantation. As for the study in general: The myeloma cohort included high-risk transplant-naive patients and patients relapsing within 3 years of a first autologous transplant.

Assay used: immunoSEQ multiplex PCR; TCRdb lists only in-frame clones, some missing. The sample has approximately 6,000 clones, around 91% seen once. Study outcomes and limitations: The authors say TCR, Treg and microbiome findings warrant further study.

The CDR3 sequence is 12 residues long. The V gene end was trimmed by 6 bases and the J gene end by 4 bases; junction bases not matched to a gene: 1. The germline gives CDR1 MDHEN, CDR2 SYDVKM. As concerns this clone: Its specificity is unknown.

Ipilimumab, 1 mg/kg, started 14 to 28 days after autologous transplant. Through week 26, nivolumab 3 mg/kg IV was given weeks 1, 4, 7, 10, then biweekly. This specimen was PBMCs, taken in a trial of ipilimumab plus nivolumab as post-transplant consolidation. The TCR originated in a female donor with multiple myeloma. V gene TRBV28 combines with J gene TRBJ2-7; 9 bases line up with TRBD1. CDR3 in DNA: TGTGCCAGCAGGGGGACAGGGTACGAGCAGTACTTC. This gives the protein CASRGTGYEQYF.